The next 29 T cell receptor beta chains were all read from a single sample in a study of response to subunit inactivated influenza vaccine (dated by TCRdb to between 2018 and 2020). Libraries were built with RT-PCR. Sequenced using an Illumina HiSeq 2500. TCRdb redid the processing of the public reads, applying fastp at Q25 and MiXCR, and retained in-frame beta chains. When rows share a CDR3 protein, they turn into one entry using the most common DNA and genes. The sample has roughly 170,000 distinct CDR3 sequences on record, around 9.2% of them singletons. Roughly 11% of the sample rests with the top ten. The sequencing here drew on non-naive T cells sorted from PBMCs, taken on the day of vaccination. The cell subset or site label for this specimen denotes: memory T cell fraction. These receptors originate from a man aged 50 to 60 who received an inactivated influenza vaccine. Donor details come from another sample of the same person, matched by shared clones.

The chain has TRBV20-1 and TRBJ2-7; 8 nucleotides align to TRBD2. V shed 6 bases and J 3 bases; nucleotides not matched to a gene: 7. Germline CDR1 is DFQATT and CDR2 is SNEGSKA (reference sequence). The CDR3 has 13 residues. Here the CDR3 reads CSAPGGGGYEQYF. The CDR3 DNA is TGCAGTGCCCCCGGGGGGGGAGGCTACGAGCAGTACTTC.

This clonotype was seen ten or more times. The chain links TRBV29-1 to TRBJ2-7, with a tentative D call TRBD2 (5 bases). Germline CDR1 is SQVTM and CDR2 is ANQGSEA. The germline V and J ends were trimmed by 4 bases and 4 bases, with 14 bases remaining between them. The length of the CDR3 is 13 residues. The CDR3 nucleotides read TGCAGCGTTGTCCTCAAAACGGGATACGAGCAGTACTTC. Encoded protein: CSVVLKTGYEQYF.

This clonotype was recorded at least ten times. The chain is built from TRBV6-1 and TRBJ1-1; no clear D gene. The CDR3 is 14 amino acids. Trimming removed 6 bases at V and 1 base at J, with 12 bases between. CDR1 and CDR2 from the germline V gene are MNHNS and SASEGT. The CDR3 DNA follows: TGTGCCAGCAGCCCTACGGTTTCGAACACTGAAGCTTTCTTT. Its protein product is CASSPTVSNTEAFF.

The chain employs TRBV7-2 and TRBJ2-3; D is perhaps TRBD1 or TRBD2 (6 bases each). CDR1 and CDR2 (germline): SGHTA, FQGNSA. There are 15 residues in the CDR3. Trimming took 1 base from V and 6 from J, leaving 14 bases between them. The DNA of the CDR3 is TGTGCCAGCAGCTTAGACAGGGAGGTTACGGATACGCAGTATTTT. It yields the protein CASSLDREVTDTQYF.

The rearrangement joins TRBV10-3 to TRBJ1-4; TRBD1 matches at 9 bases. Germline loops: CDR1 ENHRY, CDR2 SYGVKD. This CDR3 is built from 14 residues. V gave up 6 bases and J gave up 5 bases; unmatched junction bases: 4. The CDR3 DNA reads TGTGCCATCAGGGAGGGACAGGGAAATGAAAAACTGTTTTTT. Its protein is CAIREGQGNEKLFF.

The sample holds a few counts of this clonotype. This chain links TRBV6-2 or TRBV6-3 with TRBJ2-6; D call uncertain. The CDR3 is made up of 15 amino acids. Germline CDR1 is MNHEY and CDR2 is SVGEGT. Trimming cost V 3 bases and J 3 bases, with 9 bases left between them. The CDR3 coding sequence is TGTGCCAGCAGTTATTCGGTCGGTGGGGCCAACGTCCTGACTTTC. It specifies CASSYSVGGANVLTF.

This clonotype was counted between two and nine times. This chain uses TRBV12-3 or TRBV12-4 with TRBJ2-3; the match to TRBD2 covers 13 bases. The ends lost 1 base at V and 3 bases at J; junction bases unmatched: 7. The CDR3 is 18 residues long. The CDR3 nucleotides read TGTGCCAGCAGTTTAGGGTGGGGACTAGCGGGGAAAACAGATACGCAGTATTTT. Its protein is CASSLGWGLAGKTDTQYF.

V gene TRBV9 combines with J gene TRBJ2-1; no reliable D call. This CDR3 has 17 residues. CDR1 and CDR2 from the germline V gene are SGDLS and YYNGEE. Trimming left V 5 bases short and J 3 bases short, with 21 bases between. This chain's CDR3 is CASSPFGSSQIYNEQFF. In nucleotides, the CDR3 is TGTGCCAGCAGTCCGTTCGGATCATCCCAAATCTACAATGAGCAGTTCTTC.

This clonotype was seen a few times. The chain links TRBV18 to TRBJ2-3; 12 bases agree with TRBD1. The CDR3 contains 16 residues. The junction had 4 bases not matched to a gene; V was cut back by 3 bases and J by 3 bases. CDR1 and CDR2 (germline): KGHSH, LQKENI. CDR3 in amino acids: CASSPGDRGRTDTQYF. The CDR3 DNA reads TGTGCCAGCTCACCTGGGGACAGGGGGCGGACAGATACGCAGTATTTT.

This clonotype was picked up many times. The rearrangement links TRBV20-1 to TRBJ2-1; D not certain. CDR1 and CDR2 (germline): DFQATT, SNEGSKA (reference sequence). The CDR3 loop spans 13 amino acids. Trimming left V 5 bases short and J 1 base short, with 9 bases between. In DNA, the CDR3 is TGCAGTGCTCACACGCGGTCCTACAATGAGCAGTTCTTC. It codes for CSAHTRSYNEQFF.

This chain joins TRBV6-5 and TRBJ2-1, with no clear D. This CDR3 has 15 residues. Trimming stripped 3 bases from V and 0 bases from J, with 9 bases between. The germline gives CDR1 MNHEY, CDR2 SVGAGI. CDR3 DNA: TGTGCCAGCAGTTATAGGGTTAGCTCCTACAATGAGCAGTTCTTC. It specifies CASSYRVSSYNEQFF.

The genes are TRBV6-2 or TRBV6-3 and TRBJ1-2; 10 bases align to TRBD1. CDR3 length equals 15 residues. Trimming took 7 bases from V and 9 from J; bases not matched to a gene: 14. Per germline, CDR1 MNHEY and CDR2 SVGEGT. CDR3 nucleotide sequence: TGTGCCAGCACACCCCCGGGACAGGGGCGGCGGAGCTACACCTTC. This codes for CASTPPGQGRRSYTF.

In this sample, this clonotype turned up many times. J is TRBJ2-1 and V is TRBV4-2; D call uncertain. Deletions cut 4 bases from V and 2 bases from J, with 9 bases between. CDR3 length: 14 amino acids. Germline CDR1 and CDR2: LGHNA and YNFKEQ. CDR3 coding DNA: TGTGCCAGCAGCCTTCCGGGCCCCTACAATGAGCAGTTCTTC. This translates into CASSLPGPYNEQFF.

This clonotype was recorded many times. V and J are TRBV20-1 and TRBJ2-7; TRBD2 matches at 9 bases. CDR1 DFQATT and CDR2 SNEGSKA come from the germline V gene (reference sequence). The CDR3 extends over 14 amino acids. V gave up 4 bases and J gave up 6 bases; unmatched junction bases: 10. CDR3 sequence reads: CSATLAGVGPEQYF. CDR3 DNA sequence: TGCAGTGCTACCTTAGCGGGAGTGGGGCCCGAGCAGTACTTC.

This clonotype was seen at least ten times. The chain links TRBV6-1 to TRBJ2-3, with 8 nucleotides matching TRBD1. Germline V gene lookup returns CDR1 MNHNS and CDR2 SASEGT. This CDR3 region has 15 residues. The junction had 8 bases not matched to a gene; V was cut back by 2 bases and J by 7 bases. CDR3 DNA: TGTGCCAGCAGTGAAACGGGACAGGAACTACATACGCAGTATTTT. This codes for CASSETGQELHTQYF.

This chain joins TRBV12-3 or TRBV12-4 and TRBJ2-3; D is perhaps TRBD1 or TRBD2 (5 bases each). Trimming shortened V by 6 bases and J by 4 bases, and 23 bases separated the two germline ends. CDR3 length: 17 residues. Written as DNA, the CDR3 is TGTGCCAGCAGCCCCCAGGATGCCAGGGACGGCGCAGATACGCAGTATTTT. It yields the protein CASSPQDARDGADTQYF.

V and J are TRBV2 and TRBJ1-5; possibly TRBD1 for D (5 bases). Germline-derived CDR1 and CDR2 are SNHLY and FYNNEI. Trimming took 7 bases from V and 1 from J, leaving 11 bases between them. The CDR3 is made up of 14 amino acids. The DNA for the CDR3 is TGTGCCAGCAACCGGGACGGAAGCAATCAGCCCCAGCATTTT. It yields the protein CASNRDGSNQPQHF.

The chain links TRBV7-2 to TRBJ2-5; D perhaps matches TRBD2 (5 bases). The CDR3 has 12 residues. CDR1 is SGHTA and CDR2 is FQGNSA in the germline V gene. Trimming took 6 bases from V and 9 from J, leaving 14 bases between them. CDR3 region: CASSSTLEAQYF. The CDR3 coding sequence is TGTGCCAGCAGTTCCACCCTGGAGGCCCAGTACTTC.

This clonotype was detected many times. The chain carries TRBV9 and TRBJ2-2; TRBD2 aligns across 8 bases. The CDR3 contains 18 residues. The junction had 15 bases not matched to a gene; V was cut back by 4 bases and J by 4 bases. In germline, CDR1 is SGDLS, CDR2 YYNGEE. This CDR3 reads CASSQTQRPTSVTGELFF. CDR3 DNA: TGTGCCAGCAGCCAAACCCAGAGACCGACTAGCGTCACCGGGGAGCTGTTTTTT.

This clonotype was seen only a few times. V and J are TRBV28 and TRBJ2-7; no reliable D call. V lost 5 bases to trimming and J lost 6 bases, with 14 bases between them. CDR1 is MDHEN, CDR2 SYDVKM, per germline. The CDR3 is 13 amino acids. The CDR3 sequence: CASSGLSPPEQYF. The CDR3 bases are TGTGCCAGCAGTGGCCTAAGTCCCCCCGAGCAGTACTTC.

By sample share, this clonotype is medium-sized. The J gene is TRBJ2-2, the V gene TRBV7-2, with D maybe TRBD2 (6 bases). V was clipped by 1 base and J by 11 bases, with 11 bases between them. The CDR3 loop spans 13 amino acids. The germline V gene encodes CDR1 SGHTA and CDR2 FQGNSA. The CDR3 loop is CASSLGTGVELFF. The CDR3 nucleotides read TGTGCCAGCAGCTTAGGGACGGGAGTAGAGCTGTTTTTT.

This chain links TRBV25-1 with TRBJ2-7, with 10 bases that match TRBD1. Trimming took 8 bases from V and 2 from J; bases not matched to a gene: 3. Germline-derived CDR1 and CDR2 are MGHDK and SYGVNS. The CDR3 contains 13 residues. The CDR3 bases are TGTGCCAGCGGGGGACAGGGGCCCTACGAGCAGTACTTC. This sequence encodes CASGGQGPYEQYF.

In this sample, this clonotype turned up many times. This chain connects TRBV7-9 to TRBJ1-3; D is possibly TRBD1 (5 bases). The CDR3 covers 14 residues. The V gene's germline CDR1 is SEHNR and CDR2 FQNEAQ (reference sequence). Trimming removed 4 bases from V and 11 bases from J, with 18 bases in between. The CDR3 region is CASSSGTPGRPIYF. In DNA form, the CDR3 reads TGTGCCAGCAGCTCTGGGACTCCCGGACGTCCCATATATTTT. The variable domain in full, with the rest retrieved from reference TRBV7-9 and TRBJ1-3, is DTGVSQNPRHKITKRGQNVTFRCDPISEHNRLYWYRQTLGQGPEFLTYFQNEAQLEKSRLLSDRFSAERPKGSFSTLEIQRTEQGDSAMYLCASSSGTPGRPIYFGEGSWLTVV.

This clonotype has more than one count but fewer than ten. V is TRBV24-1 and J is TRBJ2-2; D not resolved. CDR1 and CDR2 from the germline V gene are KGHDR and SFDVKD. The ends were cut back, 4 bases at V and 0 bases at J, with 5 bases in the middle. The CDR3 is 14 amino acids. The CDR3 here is CATSDRTNTGELFF. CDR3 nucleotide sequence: TGTGCCACCAGTGACAGAACGAACACCGGGGAGCTGTTTTTT.

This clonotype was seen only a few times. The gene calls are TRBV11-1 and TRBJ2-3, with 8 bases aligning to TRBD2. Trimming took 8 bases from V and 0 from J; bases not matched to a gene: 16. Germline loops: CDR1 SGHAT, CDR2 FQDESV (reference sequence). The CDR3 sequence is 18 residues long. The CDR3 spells CASPSRTSPDPSTDTQYF. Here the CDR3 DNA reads TGTGCCAGCCCCTCAAGGACTAGCCCTGACCCTAGCACAGATACGCAGTATTTT. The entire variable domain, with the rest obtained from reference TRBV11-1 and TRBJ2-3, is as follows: EAEVAQSPRYKITEKSQAVAFWCDPISGHATLYWYRQILGQGPELLVQFQDESVVDDSQLPKDRFSAERLKGVDSTLKIQPAELGDSAMYLCASPSRTSPDPSTDTQYFGPGTRLTVL.

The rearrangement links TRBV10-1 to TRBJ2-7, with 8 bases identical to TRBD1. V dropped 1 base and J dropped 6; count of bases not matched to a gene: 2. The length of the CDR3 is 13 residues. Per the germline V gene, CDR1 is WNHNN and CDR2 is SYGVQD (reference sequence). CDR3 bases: TGCGCCAGCAGTGAGTGGACAGGGTCCGAGCAGTACTTC. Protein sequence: CASSEWTGSEQYF.

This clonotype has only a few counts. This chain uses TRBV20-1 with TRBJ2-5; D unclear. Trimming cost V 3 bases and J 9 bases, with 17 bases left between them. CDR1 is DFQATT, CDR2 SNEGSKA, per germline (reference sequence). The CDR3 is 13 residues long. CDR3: CSARSDVQGAQYF. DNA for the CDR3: TGCAGTGCTAGGTCTGACGTCCAAGGAGCCCAGTACTTC.

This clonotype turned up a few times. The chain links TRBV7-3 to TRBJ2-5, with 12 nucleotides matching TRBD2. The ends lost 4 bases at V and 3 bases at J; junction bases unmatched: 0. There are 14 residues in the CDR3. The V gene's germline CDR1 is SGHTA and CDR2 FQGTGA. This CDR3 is CASSWTSGEETQYF. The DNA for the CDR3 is TGTGCCAGCAGCTGGACTAGCGGGGAAGAGACCCAGTACTTC.

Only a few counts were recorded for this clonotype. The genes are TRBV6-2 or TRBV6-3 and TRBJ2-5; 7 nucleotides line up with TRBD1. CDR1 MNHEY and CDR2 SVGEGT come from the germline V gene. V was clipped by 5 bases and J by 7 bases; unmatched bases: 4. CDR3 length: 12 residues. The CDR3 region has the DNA TGTGCCAGCAGTAGGGACAGAGGGACCCAGTACTTC. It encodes CASSRDRGTQYF.